Described below is a single T cell receptor (beta chain) sequence and its context. The antigen remains unidentified. Use of 60 Vbeta and 13 Jbeta primers characterized the PCR. The data were produced by immunoSEQ multiplex PCR, yet TCRdb's version contains in-frame clones alone and is incomplete. The sample lists 150,000 to 200,000 clones, 60% to 80% seen once, with 4.5% to 5% in the top ten. Trimming took off 7 bases at V and 8 bases at J, with 16 bases between the two ends. The CDR3 has 12 amino acids. Germline lookup yields CDR1 GTSNPN and CDR2 SVGIG (reference sequence). This record belongs to a study of cytomegalovirus exposure and HLA in healthy donors. Findings of the study overall: Cytomegalovirus association was assigned to about 150 TCR beta chains.

This TCR was recovered from a young man in good health and CMV-seropositive. The specimen sequenced was PBMCs. The chain links TRBV30 to TRBJ2-3, with D perhaps TRBD2 (6 bases). CDR3: CASTLGTFTQYF. The CDR3 nucleotides are TGTGCCTCCACCCTCGGGACTTTTACGCAGTATTTT.